This paragraph covers one T cell receptor (beta chain) sequence. This sample stems from a study of response to subunit inactivated influenza vaccine. The CDR3 length is 17 residues. V shed 0 bases and J 4 bases; nucleotides not matched to a gene: 6. CDR1 is SGHVS and CDR2 is FNYEAQ in the germline V gene. TCRdb called the RT-PCR reads again in MiXCR, with one record for every CDR3 protein. Counted here are around 520,000 distinct CDR3 sequences, roughly 10% occurring once; the ten biggest clones make up 10%. The sample was PBMCs from blood, taken on the day of vaccination. The clonotype comes from a man aged 50 to 60 who received an inactivated influenza vaccine. This chain links TRBV7-6 with TRBJ2-1; TRBD1 matches at 10 bases. This CDR3 reads CASSLATGTGAYNEQFF. The CDR3 region has the DNA TGTGCCAGCAGCTTAGCAACCGGGACAGGGGCTTACAATGAGCAGTTCTTC.